This T cell receptor (beta chain) stems from a study of blood T cell repertoires in COVID-19. This table comes from immunoSEQ multiplex PCR, and its TCRdb copy is limited to in-frame clones, with some not included. The profile shows about 140,000 clones, around 81% of them singletons. The CDR3 has 16 amino acids. Germline V gene data show CDR1 as MNHNY and CDR2 as SVGAGI (reference sequence). Unmatched junction bases numbered 8, after V lost 4 bases and J lost 3 bases. The chain joins TRBV6-6 to TRBJ2-1; 8 nucleotides align to TRBD2. The clonotype comes from a human donor in a cohort sampled during active COVID-19. The sample taken for sequencing was peripheral blood. CDR3 region: CASSSSSSGSYNEQFF. The CDR3 DNA reads as TGTGCCAGCAGTTCCTCTTCGAGCGGGAGCTACAATGAGCAGTTCTTC.